One and the same sample provided the 19 T cell receptor beta chains below, sequenced in a study of blood T cell repertoires in COVID-19. The data were produced by immunoSEQ multiplex PCR, yet TCRdb's version contains in-frame clones alone and is incomplete. The profile shows roughly 38,000 clones, about 85% of them singletons. Sequences were obtained from peripheral blood. These receptor sequences come from a man aged 50-60 years in a cohort sampled during active COVID-19.

This rearrangement joins TRBV7-9 to TRBJ2-5, with unresolved D. Trimming shortened V by 4 bases and J by 1 base, and 19 bases separated the two germline ends. Germline V gene sequence: CDR1 SEHNR, CDR2 FQNEAQ (reference sequence). The length of the CDR3 is 17 residues. CDR3 sequence reads: CASSSPVSGTFQETQYF. For the CDR3, the DNA is TGTGCCAGCAGCTCTCCGGTGTCGGGTACCTTCCAAGAGACCCAGTACTTC.

The J gene is TRBJ2-7, the V gene TRBV5-6; no firm D call. Germline CDR1 and CDR2: SGHDT and YYEEEE. The CDR3 length is 14 residues. V was shortened by 0 bases and J by 3 bases, with 10 bases between the two germline ends. CDR3 loop: CASSLDGSFYEQYV. The CDR3, as DNA: TGTGCCAGCAGCTTGGATGGCAGTTTCTACGAGCAGTACGTC.

The rearrangement links TRBV7-9 to TRBJ1-4, with D possibly matching TRBD1 (6 bases). The ends were cut back, 1 base at V and 4 bases at J, with 10 bases in the middle. The CDR3 sequence is 15 residues long. From germline, CDR1 is SEHNR and CDR2 FQNEAQ (reference sequence). In DNA form, the CDR3 reads TGTGCCAGCAGCTTAGGGACAGAGGTTAATGAAAAACTGTTTTTT. It codes for CASSLGTEVNEKLFF.

The V call is TRBV9, the J call TRBJ1-2; the D is unclear. This CDR3 comprises 16 residues. CDR1 is SGDLS and CDR2 is YYNGEE in the germline V gene. V was cut by 2 bases and J by 0 bases, with 14 bases left in between. The CDR3 is CASSVTISEANYGYTF. The CDR3 DNA is TGTGCCAGCAGCGTTACCATTTCGGAGGCTAACTATGGCTACACCTTC.

This clone was seen once. The V and J genes are TRBV6-5 and TRBJ2-3, with 11 bases matching TRBD2. Trimming cost V 2 bases and J 4 bases; bases outside gene matches: 2. Germline CDR1 is MNHEY and CDR2 is SVGAGI. The CDR3 sequence is 15 residues long. The CDR3 nucleotides are TGTGCCAGCAGTTACCTAGCGGGAGGAGCAGATACGCAGTATTTT. Translation gives CASSYLAGGADTQYF.

This chain connects TRBV2 to TRBJ1-1; D may be TRBD1 (6 bases). Germline V gives CDR1 SNHLY, CDR2 FYNNEI. Trimming stripped 6 bases from V and 0 bases from J, with 14 bases between. The CDR3 contains 15 residues. As DNA, the CDR3 is TGTGCCAGCAGAATCGGGACACCATTGAACACTGAAGCTTTCTTT. Residues: CASRIGTPLNTEAFF.

The chain recombines TRBV30 with TRBJ1-1; D possibly corresponds to TRBD1 (5 bases). This CDR3 spans 13 amino acids. Germline lookup yields CDR1 GTSNPN and CDR2 SVGIG (reference sequence). V shed 2 bases and J shed 1 base, with 8 bases lying between them. CDR3 sequence (DNA): TGTGCCTGGAGTCTGGACAAGAACACTGAAGCTTTCTTT. Residues: CAWSLDKNTEAFF.

This clone was counted between two and nine times. This CDR3 reads CASRRAGGYNSPLHF. The DNA of the CDR3 is TGTGCCAGCAGGCGAGCCGGGGGGTATAATTCACCCCTCCACTTT. This chain connects TRBV6-5 to TRBJ1-6; D possibly corresponds to TRBD1 (5 bases). Germline CDR1 reads MNHEY; CDR2 reads SVGAGI. Trimming removed 6 bases at V and 4 bases at J, with 13 bases between. The CDR3 contains 15 residues.

The CDR3 reads CASSPNGQETQYF. CDR3 coding DNA: TGTGCCAGCTCACCAAACGGCCAAGAGACCCAGTACTTC. V gene TRBV18 combines with J gene TRBJ2-5; D not certain. Germline V gene sequence: CDR1 KGHSH, CDR2 LQKENI. CDR3 length equals 13 residues. The ends were cut back, 2 bases at V and 1 base at J, with 5 bases in the middle.

The V gene is TRBV4-1, the J gene TRBJ1-3; maybe TRBD1 (5 bases). Germline V gene data show CDR1 as MGHRA and CDR2 as YSYEKL. The CDR3 sequence is 16 residues long. V lost 1 base, J lost 8 bases, and 18 bases lay in between. The CDR3 protein is CASSQGGVGGQDTIYF. CDR3 sequence (DNA): TGCGCCAGCAGCCAAGGAGGGGTCGGGGGTCAGGACACCATATATTTT.

The chain recombines TRBV5-4 with TRBJ1-1, with D unresolved. Germline V gene sequence: CDR1 SGHNT, CDR2 YYREEE (reference sequence). The V end was cut by 0 bases, the J end by 1 base, with 13 bases between. The CDR3 totals 16 residues. The CDR3 spells CASSLGGRNPNTEAFF. CDR3 bases: TGTGCCAGCAGCTTGGGAGGGAGGAACCCGAACACTGAAGCTTTCTTT.

The J gene is TRBJ2-5, the V gene TRBV5-1; tentative D call: TRBD1 (5 bases). The CDR3 has 14 residues. Trimming removed 1 base at V and 1 base at J, with 8 bases between. Per the germline V gene, CDR1 is SGHRS and CDR2 is YFSETQ. Here the CDR3 DNA reads TGCGCCAGCAGCTTGACAGGACCCCAAGAGACCCAGTACTTC. It yields the protein CASSLTGPQETQYF. The full variable domain, its missing parts supplied by reference TRBV5-1 and TRBJ2-5, is KAGVTQTPRYLIKTRGQQVTLSCSPISGHRSVSWYQQTPGQGLQFLFEYFSETQRNKGNFPGRFSGRQFSNSRSEMNVSTLELGDSALYLCASSLTGPQETQYFGPGTRLLVL.

Worth noting for this clone: One end of the junction does not line up with germline, which may come from a read error. Distinct nucleotide sequences in the sample also encode this CDR3. The CDR3 is CASSPGTNSPLHF. The CDR3 DNA reads as TGCGCCAGCAGCCCTGGGACAAACTCACCCCTCCACTTT. V is TRBV28 and J is TRBJ1-6; D is possibly TRBD1 (6 bases). Per germline, CDR1 MDHEN and CDR2 SYDVKM. The CDR3 sequence is 13 residues long. Filled out from reference TRBV28 and TRBJ1-6, the complete variable domain reads DVKVTQSSRYLVKRTGEKVFLECVQDMDHENMFWYRQDPGLGLRLIYFSYDVKMKEKGDIPEGYSVSREKKERFSLILESASTNQTSMYLCASSPGTNSPLHFGNGTRLTVT.

This clone was found a few times. The V and J genes are TRBV11-2 and TRBJ2-7, with 7 bases identical to TRBD2. This CDR3 has 15 residues. Trimming took 5 bases from V and 3 from J; bases not matched to a gene: 10. Germline V lookup: CDR1 SGHAT, CDR2 FQNNGV. The CDR3 is CASSLRLALDYEQYF. CDR3 DNA: TGTGCCAGCAGCCTACGACTAGCCTTAGACTACGAGCAGTACTTC.

The rearrangement links TRBV3-1 (or the pseudogene TRBV3-2) to TRBJ1-5; 8 bases fit TRBD1. The J segment lost 0 bases and the V segment lost 2 bases, leaving 9 bases of the junction unmatched. Germline V CDR1 and CDR2: LGHDT, YNNKEL (reference sequence). CDR3 length: 18 amino acids. The CDR3: CASSQNPGGGYSNQPQHF. The CDR3 nucleotides read TGTGCCAGCAGCCAAAATCCAGGGGGCGGATATAGCAATCAGCCCCAGCATTTT.

The chain uses TRBV19 and TRBJ1-2, with D perhaps matching TRBD1 (6 bases). Looked up from germline, CDR1 is LNHDA and CDR2 is SQIVND (reference sequence). The V gene lost 5 bases and the J gene lost 3 bases, with 13 bases spanning the gap. The CDR3 extends over 14 amino acids. CDR3 amino acids: CASSGRGLDYGYTF. The CDR3 region has the DNA TGTGCCAGTAGTGGGCGGGGGCTGGACTATGGCTACACCTTC.

This clone appeared a single time. V and J are TRBV2 and TRBJ2-4, with D tentatively TRBD2 (5 bases). Per germline, CDR1 SNHLY and CDR2 FYNNEI. With 1 base removed from V and 9 bases from J, the gap between germline ends came to 10 bases. The CDR3 extends over 13 amino acids. CDR3 bases: TGTGCCAGCAGTGAAGGAGGGATCCGCATTCAGTACTTC. Translating it yields CASSEGGIRIQYF.

This sequence joins TRBV10-3 and TRBJ1-3; 7 bases are a match to TRBD1. This CDR3 has 15 residues. The V segment lost 2 bases and the J segment 2 bases; nucleotides outside the gene matches: 3. Germline V CDR1 and CDR2: ENHRY, SYGVKD. The CDR3 region is CAISETGDTGNTIYF. For the CDR3, the DNA is TGTGCCATCAGTGAGACAGGGGACACTGGAAACACCATATATTTT.

In this sample, this clone turned up once. The chain links TRBV6-5 to TRBJ2-5, with D possibly being TRBD2 (5 bases). Per the germline V gene, CDR1 is MNHEY and CDR2 is SVGAGI. CDR3 size: 13 residues. V was cut by 5 bases and J by 5 bases, with 12 bases left in between. The DNA of the CDR3 is TGTGCCAGCAGTCCGAGGGATTGGGAGACCCAGTACTTC. As protein: CASSPRDWETQYF.